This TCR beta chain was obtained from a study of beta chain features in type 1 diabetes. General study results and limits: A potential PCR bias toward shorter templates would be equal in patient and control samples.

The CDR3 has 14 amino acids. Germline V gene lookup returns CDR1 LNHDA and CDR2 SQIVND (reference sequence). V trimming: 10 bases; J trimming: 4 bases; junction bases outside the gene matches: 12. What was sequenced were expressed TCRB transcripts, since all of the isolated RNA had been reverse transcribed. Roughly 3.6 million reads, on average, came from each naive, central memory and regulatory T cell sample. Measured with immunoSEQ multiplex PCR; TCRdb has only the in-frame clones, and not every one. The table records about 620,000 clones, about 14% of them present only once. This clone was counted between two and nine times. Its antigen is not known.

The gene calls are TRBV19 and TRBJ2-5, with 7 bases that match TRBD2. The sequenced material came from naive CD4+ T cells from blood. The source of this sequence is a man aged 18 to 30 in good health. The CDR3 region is CATGDAGRGETQYF. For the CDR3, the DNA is TGTGCCACTGGGGACGCAGGGAGGGGAGAGACCCAGTACTTC.